The clone carrying this T cell receptor beta chain appeared many times. This entry is derived from a study of regulatory T cells in long-lasting Graves disease. For TCR beta, libraries came from iRepertoire HTBI primers and Arm-PCR of CDR3 regions. MiXCR was run by TCRdb on the multiplex PCR reads, yielding one entry per CDR3 protein. The table shows 400,000 to 500,000 distinct CDR3 sequences, with roughly 21% occurring only once. Time point defined: persistent/refractory GD, antithyroid drugs over 5 years with positive TRAb. Making the TCR library involved RNA that had been extracted from PBMCs. The V gene's germline CDR1 is MNHNS and CDR2 SASEGT. This CDR3 has 15 residues. The ends lost 9 bases at V and 4 bases at J; junction bases unmatched: 11.

The V call is TRBV6-1, the J call TRBJ2-7, with TRBD2 matching 11 bases. This specimen was peripheral blood mononuclear cells (PBMCs), taken when the disease was refractory, from a patient treated with antithyroid drugs. This clonotype was sampled from a female donor with Graves disease. In DNA, the CDR3 is TGTGCCAGTCAGAGTCCGGGACTAGCGGTTTACGAGCAGTACTTC. It translates to CASQSPGLAVYEQYF.